The source of this T cell receptor beta chain is a study of blood T cells in healthy people across ages. In the study overall: About one barcoded beta molecule per two T cells was captured by template switching. The study, taken as a whole, reports: One million T cells yielded diversity estimates that were considered underestimates. A strong correlation between TCR beta diversity and naive T cell percentage was seen.

There were healthy Caucasian individuals from Russia, aged roughly 6 to 100, serving as donors. A few counts support this clonotype. Its antigen remains unidentified. Then a second PCR, running roughly 7 to 11 cycles, was carried out with a sample-barcoded 5' primer and a J-beta primer mix. One entry per CDR3 protein, called by TCRdb with MiXCR from the 5' RACE reads. The sample carries about 1.6 million distinct CDR3 sequences, about 31% recorded once. Germline V CDR1 and CDR2: MNHNS, SASEGT. V lost 4 bases to trimming and J lost 8 bases; unmatched junction nucleotides: 3. The CDR3 has 12 residues. The origin of this receptor is a woman in her 30s in good health. The V call is TRBV6-1, the J call TRBJ1-2; 8 bases agree with TRBD1. The specimen sequenced was blood. The CDR3 nucleotides read TGTGCCAGCAGTGCGGGACAGGACGGCTACACCTTC. Protein: CASSAGQDGYTF.